The clone carrying this T cell receptor (beta chain) was counted a few times. The CDR3 consists of 15 residues. Germline V lookup: CDR1 SGHKS, CDR2 YYEKEE (reference sequence). Germline trimming cut 0 bases from V and 4 bases from J; bases unmatched to any gene: 2. These data originate in a study of T cells after yellow fever vaccination. TCRdb processed the 5' RACE reads anew with MiXCR; each CDR3 protein has one entry. The sample has about 130,000 distinct CDR3 sequences; over 8% are singletons. The chain is built from TRBV5-5 and TRBJ2-1; 9 bases align to TRBD1. This specimen was CD8+ T cells sorted from PBMCs, taken on the day of the yellow fever booster vaccination. This TCR was recovered from a man in his late teens or twenties who received the YFV17D yellow fever vaccine. CDR3 sequence (DNA): TGTGCCAGCAGCTTGGCAGGGACAGGGTACAATGAGCAGTTCTTC. This sequence encodes CASSLAGTGYNEQFF.